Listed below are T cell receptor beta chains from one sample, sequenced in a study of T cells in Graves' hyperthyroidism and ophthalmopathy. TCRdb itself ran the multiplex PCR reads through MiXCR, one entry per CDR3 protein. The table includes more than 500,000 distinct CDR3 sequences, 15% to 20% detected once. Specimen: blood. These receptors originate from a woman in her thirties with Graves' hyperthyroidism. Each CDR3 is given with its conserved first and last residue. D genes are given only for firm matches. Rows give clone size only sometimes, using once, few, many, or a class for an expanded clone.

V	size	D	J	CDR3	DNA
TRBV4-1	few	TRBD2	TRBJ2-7	CASSPDPVAGEKYEQYF	TGCGCCAGCAGCCCCGATCCCGTAGCGGGAGAGAAGTACGAGCAGTACTTC
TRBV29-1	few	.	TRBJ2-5	CSVEGTLGEETQYF	TGCAGCGTTGAAGGGACGCTGGGCGAAGAGACCCAGTACTTC
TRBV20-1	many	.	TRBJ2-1	CSEAGFYNEQFF	TGCAGTGAGGCGGGGTTCTACAATGAGCAGTTCTTC
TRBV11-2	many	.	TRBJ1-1	CASTDGANTEAFF	TGTGCCAGCACGGATGGAGCGAACACTGAAGCTTTCTTT
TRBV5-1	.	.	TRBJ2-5	CASSLAVTQYF	TGTGCCAGCAGCTTAGCGGTAACCCAGTACTTC
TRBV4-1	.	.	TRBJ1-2	CASSQSGGRGRYGYTF	TGCGCCAGCAGTCAGTCCGGGGGTAGGGGACGGTATGGCTACACCTTC
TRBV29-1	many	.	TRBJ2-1	CSVEASNEQFF	TGCAGCGTTGAAGCTAGCAATGAGCAGTTCTTC
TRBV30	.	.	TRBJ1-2	CAWGDYGYTF	TGTGCCTGGGGAGACTATGGCTACACCTTC
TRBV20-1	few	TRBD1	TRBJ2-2	CSAWGQMNTGELFF	TGCAGTGCTTGGGGACAGATGAACACCGGGGAGCTGTTTTTT
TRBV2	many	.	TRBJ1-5	CASSREDYSNQPQHF	TGTGCCAGCAGCCGGGAGGATTATAGCAATCAGCCCCAGCATTTT
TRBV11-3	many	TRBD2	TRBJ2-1	CASSTRLAAYNEQFF	TGTGCCAGCAGCACCAGACTAGCGGCCTACAATGAGCAGTTCTTC
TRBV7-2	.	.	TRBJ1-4	CASTLQAGVGKLFF	TGTGCCAGCACCCTCCAGGCGGGCGTAGGAAAACTGTTTTTT
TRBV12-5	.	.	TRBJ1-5	CASVPGTGNQPQHF	TGTGCTAGTGTTCCCGGAACAGGGAATCAGCCCCAGCATTTT
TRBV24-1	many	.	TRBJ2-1	CATCPQGTDEQFF	TGTGCCACTTGCCCACAGGGTACCGATGAGCAGTTCTTC
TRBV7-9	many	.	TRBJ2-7	CASSSVQYEQYF	TGTGCCAGCAGCTCCGTCCAATACGAGCAGTACTTC
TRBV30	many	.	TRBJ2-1	CAWSVVSYNEQFF	TGTGCCTGGAGTGTAGTCTCCTACAATGAGCAGTTCTTC
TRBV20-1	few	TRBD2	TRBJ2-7	CSARVLSGKVYEQYF	TGCAGTGCTAGAGTTCTTAGCGGGAAGGTTTACGAGCAGTACTTC
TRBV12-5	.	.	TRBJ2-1	CASGLMGGDEQFF	TGTGCTAGTGGTTTGATGGGTGGGGATGAGCAGTTCTTC
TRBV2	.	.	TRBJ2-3	CATTDHRSLRTDTQYF	TGTGCCACCACTGACCACAGGAGCCTCCGCACAGATACGCAGTATTTT
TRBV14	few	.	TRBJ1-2	CASSQQGDGYTF	TGTGCCAGCAGCCAACAAGGAGATGGCTACACCTTC
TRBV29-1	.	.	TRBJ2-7	CSVGDKSYEQYF	TGCAGCGTTGGGGACAAATCCTACGAGCAGTACTTC
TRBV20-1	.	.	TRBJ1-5	CSAGRRGQPQHF	TGCAGTGCGGGCAGGCGCGGTCAGCCCCAGCATTTT
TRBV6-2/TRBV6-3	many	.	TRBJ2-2	CASSNSGTGELFF	TGTGCCAGCAGTAATAGTGGCACCGGGGAGCTGTTTTTT
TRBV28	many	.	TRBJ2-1	CASSFGGRSNEQFF	TGTGCCAGCAGTTTCGGGGGGCGAAGCAATGAGCAGTTCTTC
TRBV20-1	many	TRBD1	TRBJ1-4	CSAIHRGTIGEKLFF	TGCAGTGCTATCCACAGGGGGACCATAGGTGAAAAACTGTTTTTT
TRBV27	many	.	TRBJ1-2	CASSLWANYGYTF	TGTGCCAGCAGTTTATGGGCTAACTATGGCTACACCTTC
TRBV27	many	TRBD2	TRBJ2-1	CASSFLAGNEQFF	TGTGCCAGCAGTTTTCTAGCGGGGAATGAGCAGTTCTTC
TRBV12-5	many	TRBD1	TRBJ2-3	CASGRDSSADTQYF	TGTGCTAGTGGCCGGGACAGTTCTGCAGATACGCAGTATTTT
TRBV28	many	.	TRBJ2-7	CASSNPGLHLEQYF	TGTGCCAGCAGCAACCCGGGACTCCACTTGGAGCAGTACTTC
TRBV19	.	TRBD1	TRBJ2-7	CAFCRDSTYEQYF	TGTGCCTTCTGTCGGGACAGTACATACGAGCAGTACTTC
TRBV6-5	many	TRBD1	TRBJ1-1	CASCRDRNTEAFF	TGTGCCAGCTGCCGGGACAGAAACACTGAAGCTTTCTTT
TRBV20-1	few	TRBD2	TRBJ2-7	CSAMETSGTYEQYF	TGCAGTGCTATGGAAACTAGCGGGACCTACGAGCAGTACTTC
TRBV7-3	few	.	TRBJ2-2	CASSLTQGVAGELFF	TGTGCCAGCAGCTTAACACAAGGGGTCGCCGGGGAGCTGTTTTTT
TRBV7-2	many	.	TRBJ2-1	CASSLERGFYNEQFF	TGTGCCAGCAGCTTAGAAAGAGGTTTCTACAATGAGCAGTTCTTC
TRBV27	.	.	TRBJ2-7	CASVGQGPYEQYF	TGTGCCAGCGTCGGGCAGGGGCCCTACGAGCAGTACTTC
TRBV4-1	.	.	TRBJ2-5	CASSQGIGVGFGTQYF	TGCGCCAGCAGCCAAGGGATCGGAGTAGGCTTTGGAACCCAGTACTTC
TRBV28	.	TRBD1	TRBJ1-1	CASSLSGGYTEAFF	TGTGCCAGCAGTTTATCAGGGGGGTACACTGAAGCTTTCTTT
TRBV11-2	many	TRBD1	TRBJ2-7	CASSTRDRGSHEQYF	TGTGCCAGCAGCACCCGGGACAGGGGCTCCCACGAGCAGTACTTC
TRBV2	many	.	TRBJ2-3	CASSPGIFTDTQYF	TGTGCCAGCAGTCCCGGGATCTTCACAGATACGCAGTATTTT
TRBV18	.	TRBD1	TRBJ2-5	CASSTGGRETQYF	TGTGCCAGCTCAACAGGGGGCCGAGAGACCCAGTACTTC
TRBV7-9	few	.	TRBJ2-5	CASSPLTGAPQETQYF	TGTGCCAGCAGCCCTTTAACCGGGGCACCTCAAGAGACCCAGTACTTC
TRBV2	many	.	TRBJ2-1	CASSEVGVEQFF	TGTGCCAGCAGTGAGGTAGGGGTGGAGCAGTTCTTC
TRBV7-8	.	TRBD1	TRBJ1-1	CASSLLGQGSTEAFF	TGTGCCAGCAGCTTATTGGGACAGGGGAGCACTGAAGCTTTCTTT
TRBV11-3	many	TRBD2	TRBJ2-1	CASSLEAGGNEQFF	TGTGCCAGCAGCTTAGAAGCGGGAGGCAATGAGCAGTTCTTC
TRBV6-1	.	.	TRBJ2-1	CASRLKSYNEQFF	TGTGCCAGCAGGCTAAAGTCCTACAATGAGCAGTTCTTC
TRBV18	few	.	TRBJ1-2	CASSHREPDRNGYTF	TGTGCCAGCTCCCATCGGGAGCCGGACCGAAATGGCTACACCTTC
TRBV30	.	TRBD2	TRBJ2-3	CAWSGLAHTSTDTQYF	TGTGCCTGGAGTGGACTAGCGCATACTAGCACAGATACGCAGTATTTT
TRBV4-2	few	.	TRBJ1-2	CASSQGPLGGGYTF	TGTGCCAGCAGCCAAGGGCCCCTCGGGGGTGGCTACACCTTC
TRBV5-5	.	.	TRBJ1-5	CASSLGPRWGNQPQHF	TGTGCCAGCAGCTTGGGCCCACGGTGGGGCAATCAGCCCCAGCATTTT
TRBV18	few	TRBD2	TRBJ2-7	CASSPTGGQGSNEQYF	TGTGCCAGCTCACCAACGGGGGGGCAGGGGAGTAACGAGCAGTACTTC
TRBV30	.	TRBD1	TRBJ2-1	CAWTDRGSYYSYNEQFF	TGTGCCTGGACGGACAGGGGGAGCTATTACTCCTACAATGAGCAGTTCTTC
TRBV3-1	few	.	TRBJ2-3	CASSQVWSGAGTDTQYF	TGTGCCAGCAGCCAAGTCTGGTCCGGGGCCGGCACAGATACGCAGTATTTT
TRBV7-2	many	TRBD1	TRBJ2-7	CASSLGTGGAYEQYF	TGTGCCAGCAGCTTAGGGACAGGGGGGGCCTACGAGCAGTACTTC
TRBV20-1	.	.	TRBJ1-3	CSARPLSPVISSGNTIYF	TGCAGTGCTAGACCCCTAAGTCCGGTTATCAGCTCTGGAAACACCATATATTTT
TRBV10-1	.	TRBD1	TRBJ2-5	CASASTGEETQCF	TGCGCCAGCGCCTCCACAGGGGAAGAGACCCAGTGCTTC